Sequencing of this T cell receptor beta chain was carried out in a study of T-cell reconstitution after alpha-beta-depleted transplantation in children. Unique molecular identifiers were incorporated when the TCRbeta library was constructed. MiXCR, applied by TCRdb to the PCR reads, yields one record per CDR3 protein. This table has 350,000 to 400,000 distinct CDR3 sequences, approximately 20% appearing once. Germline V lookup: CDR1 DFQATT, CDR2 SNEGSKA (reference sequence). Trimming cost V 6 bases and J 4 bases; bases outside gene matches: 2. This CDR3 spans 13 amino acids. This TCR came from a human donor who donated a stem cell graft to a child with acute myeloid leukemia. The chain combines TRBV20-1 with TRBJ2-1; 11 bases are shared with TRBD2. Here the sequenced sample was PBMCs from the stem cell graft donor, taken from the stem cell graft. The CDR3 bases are TGCAGTGCACTAGCGGGAGCGTACAATGAGCAGTTCTTC. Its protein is CSALAGAYNEQFF.